The entry that follows covers one T cell receptor (beta chain) sequence. Its antigen remains unknown. PCR was performed using 60 Vbeta and 13 Jbeta primers. Generated by immunoSEQ multiplex PCR, the TCRdb table keeps only in-frame clones and is missing some. The sample contains over 150,000 clones, 79% of which appear only once. These data come from a study of cytomegalovirus exposure and HLA in healthy donors. Study-level results: A later analysis associated around 17,000 TCR beta sequences with HLA alleles at a 0.05 false discovery rate. From TCR beta sequences, most subjects' HLA-A and HLA-B alleles were reportedly predicted accurately.

The CDR3 sequence is 15 residues long. From germline, CDR1 is KGHSH and CDR2 LQKENI. V was pared by 6 bases and J by 2 bases, with 4 bases of the junction left unmatched. Specimen: PBMCs. This rearrangement joins TRBV18 to TRBJ2-5; 12 positions agree with TRBD2. The receptor's source is a man in his forties or fifties in good health and CMV-seronegative. DNA of the CDR3: TGTGCCAGCTCGCTTGGACTAGCGGGACAAGAGACCCAGTACTTC. It codes for CASSLGLAGQETQYF.